This T cell receptor beta chain comes out of a study of siplizumab effects on memory and regulatory T cells (dated by TCRdb to 2018 to 2020). Background on the whole study: The study looked at the effect of siplizumab, an anti-CD2 antibody, on alloreactive T-cell subsets in allogeneic mixed lymphocyte reactions made from human PBMCs. Points the paper makes about the study in general: A naive or memory phenotype could not be assigned to roughly 80-95% of proliferating CD4+ or CD8+ clones. The cumulative frequency of alloreactive sequences traceable to unstimulated CD4+ memory T cells was significantly reduced by siplizumab. The suppressive function of proliferating Tregs from siplizumab cultures was not functionally confirmed. Unstimulated naive T cells appeared to be more diverse than memory T cells, and naive cells seemed to make a substantial contribution to the alloresponse. Because sequences below about 10^-5 frequency were poorly captured, only a minor fraction of alloreactive clones could be mapped to unstimulated subsets. Among mappable alloreactive CD4+ clones, the Treg-derived fraction averaged around 63% with siplizumab versus around 25% in control reactions.

Sorted unstimulated T cells, along with proliferating T cells recovered from mixed lymphocyte reactions, underwent TCRbeta CDR3 sequencing. Fresh whole blood from 9 to 10 HLA-typed healthy donors served as the source for isolating PBMCs. Unstimulated CD4+ regulatory T cells were FACS-sorted to map the origin of alloreactive clones. From cysteine to phenylalanine, the CDR3 is 14 amino acids long. Only CDR3 DNA is held: 42 bases, read in frame from base 1. Taken from the germline V gene (reference sequence), the CDR1 and CDR2 loops are GTSNPN and SVGIG. Here V drops 4 bases and J drops 8 bases, and the junction holds 11 bases not matched to any gene. Regarding this clone: The specificity of this receptor is unknown. No base-level quality is on record; no much larger clone is a single base apart.

Libraries were made using the immunoSEQ multiplex PCR assay. Each sample had about 10^5 TCR templates assayed by the deep sequencing platform. Genomic DNA extracted from sorted T cells was the material used for TCRbeta CDR3 sequencing. The authors processed their data as follows. Clonal analysis of TCRbeta CDR3 data was done in the R programming language. Alloreactive CD4+ and CD8+ clones were defined by comparing unstimulated samples with post-reaction CFSE-low samples. Regulatory or non-regulatory origin was assigned to alloreactive CD4+ clones by matching of sequences to sorted unstimulated Treg and non-Treg repertoires. TCRdb re-hosts the immuneACCESS table, in-frame sequences only. Its copies lack some clones; in the studies checked, an unresolved V gene accounts for under half of them, and the cause for the rest is not known. That table furnishes V, J and clone size, whereas the DNA furnished D and trimming. Recorded for this sample are about 99,000 clones; about 94% of them occurred a single time. The top ten clones comprise approximately 0.58% of the sample.

The chain employs TRBV30 and TRBJ1-3; TRBD1 aligns with 7 central bases. Sequenced sample: Tregs sorted from blood. This clonotype was obtained from a human donor in good health. The CDR3 region: CAWKKPGQMDTIYF. The DNA sequence reads TGTGCCTGGAAAAAACCGGGACAGATGGACACCATATATTTT.